One T cell receptor (beta chain) is described in this entry. Its antigen is as yet unknown. Full-length variable regions came from constant-region reverse primers plus semi-nested Nested Universal Primer A PCR. MiXCR, applied by TCRdb to the 5' RACE reads, yields one record per CDR3 protein. The sample consists of about 54,000 distinct CDR3 sequences, roughly 15% of them appearing once. Naive CD4+ cells had CD25+ Tregs removed. Findings of the study overall: The larger cohort examined one V-J beta rearrangement, not whole repertoires. Greatest tumor Treg TCR overlap was with tumor naive CD4+ cells.

Trimming removed 5 bases from V and 2 bases from J, with 12 bases in between. This CDR3 is built from 14 residues. Germline CDR1 is SGHRS and CDR2 is YFSETQ. Sequenced input: naive CD4+ T cells sorted from blood. The sample's subset: naive CD4+ T cells, CD4+CD45RA+CD25-. The clonotype originates from a female donor with breast cancer. This sequence joins TRBV5-1 and TRBJ2-3; no firm D call. DNA of the CDR3: TGCGCCAGCAGTCGTGGCAGCTACACAGATACGCAGTATTTT. This sequence encodes CASSRGSYTDTQYF.